The source of this T cell receptor (beta chain) is a study of CD8+ T cells in alopecia areata. Overall study: Administration of oral tofacitinib to treated patients was at 5 to 10 mg twice daily. Whole-study results and caveats: In patients, TCRs were shared less clearly than in mice, and HLA may possibly be involved.

As for this clone: What it recognizes is unknown.

Germline loops: CDR1 GTSNPN, CDR2 SVGIG (reference sequence). The germline V and J ends were trimmed by 5 bases and 2 bases, with 10 bases remaining between them. The CDR3 has 12 residues. In each case, RNA was isolated and then reverse transcribed into cDNA as the sequencing template. The table came from immunoSEQ multiplex PCR; TCRdb's copy has only in-frame clones and leaves some out. In the table there are approximately 150,000 clones, around 64% of which are singletons. Researchers gathered lesional scalp punch biopsies and peripheral blood from patients with alopecia areata. This chain connects TRBV30 to TRBJ2-7, with a weak D call TRBD2 (6 bases). The sample was CD8+ T cells sorted from blood, taken at week 0. The clonotype comes from a human donor with alopecia areata. The CDR3 is CAWGGRAYEQYF. The CDR3 region has the DNA TGTGCCTGGGGGGGGAGAGCCTACGAGCAGTACTTC.